Each of the 16 T cell receptor beta chains below was sequenced from the same sample in a study of shared clonotypes between healthy human individuals. Here immunoSEQ multiplex PCR was the method, and the copy in TCRdb shows in-frame clones only, minus some. The data contain about 2.5 million clones, roughly 92% of them singletons. Source material: naive CD4+ T cells from PBMCs. Regarding subset: CD45RA+ positively selected. Receptor source: a man aged 18 to 29 in good health. Some clones in this sample may be carry-over from other donors' samples.

The V gene is TRBV6-5, the J gene TRBJ1-2, with D uncertain. The CDR3 is 13 amino acids. V lost 6 bases and J 2 bases, leaving 10 bases between the germline ends. CDR1 and CDR2 (germline): MNHEY, SVGAGI. The CDR3 DNA reads TGTGCCAGCAGATATACATCCAACTATGGCTACACCTTC. Its protein product is CASRYTSNYGYTF.

This rearrangement joins TRBV11-2 to TRBJ2-7; D not resolved. The ends were cut back, 8 bases at V and 4 bases at J, with 18 bases in the middle. Germline assignment: CDR1 SGHAT and CDR2 FQNNGV. This CDR3 contains 14 residues. The CDR3 bases are TGTGCCAGCCCCCCCTGTGCTTCCCTGTACGAGCAGTACTTC. Residues: CASPPCASLYEQYF.

The chain is built from TRBV18 and TRBJ1-1, with a possible D match to TRBD1 (6 bases). V was clipped by 6 bases and J by 4 bases, with 18 bases between them. Germline V gene data show CDR1 as KGHSH and CDR2 as LQKENI. CDR3 length: 15 amino acids. The CDR3 protein is CASSPRRPRGTEAFF. The CDR3 region has the DNA TGTGCCAGCTCCCCCAGGCGCCCCAGGGGCACTGAAGCTTTCTTT. Full variable domain (rest looked up from reference TRBV18 and TRBJ1-1): NAGVMQNPRHLVRRRGQEARLRCSPMKGHSHVYWYRQLPEEGLKFMVYLQKENIIDESGMPKERFSAEFPKEGPSILRIQQVVRGDSAAYFCASSPRRPRGTEAFFGQGTRLTVV.

V usage is TRBV11-3 and J usage is TRBJ2-2; 13 bases align to TRBD2. The germline gives CDR1 SGHNT, CDR2 YENEEA. The length of the CDR3 is 17 residues. Losses at the gene ends were 5 bases for V and 5 bases for J; bases not matched to a gene: 8. The CDR3 sequence: CASSTQGLAGKTGELFF. DNA for the CDR3: TGTGCCAGCAGCACCCAGGGACTAGCGGGAAAAACCGGGGAGCTGTTTTTT. Combining the CDR3 with reference TRBV11-3 and TRBJ2-2 gives the whole variable domain EAGVVQSPRYKIIEKKQPVAFWCNPISGHNTLYWYLQNLGQGPELLIRYENEEAVDDSQLPKDRFSAERLKGVDSTLKIQPAELGDSAVYLCASSTQGLAGKTGELFFGEGSRLTVL.

This chain uses TRBV7-8 with TRBJ2-5; D call uncertain. CDR1 is SGHVS and CDR2 is FQNEAQ in the germline V gene. The CDR3 runs to 13 residues. Trimming shortened V by 2 bases and J by 2 bases, and 6 bases separated the two germline ends. In nucleotides, the CDR3 is TGTGCCAGCAGCTTAATGGTACAAGAGACCCAGTACTTC. This gives the protein CASSLMVQETQYF.

The J gene is TRBJ2-7, the V gene TRBV4-1, with D unclear. CDR3 length: 14 amino acids. Trimming cost V 3 bases and J 3 bases, with 12 bases left between them. Germline CDR1 MGHRA, CDR2 YSYEKL. CDR3 sequence (DNA): TGCGCCAGCAGCCACCTAAACAAGGACTACGAGCAGTACTTC. Its translation: CASSHLNKDYEQYF.

The chain carries TRBV4-3 and TRBJ2-7; TRBD2 aligns across 7 bases. The V segment lost 2 bases and the J segment 0 bases; nucleotides outside the gene matches: 7. Germline V gives CDR1 LGHNA, CDR2 YSLEER. This CDR3 contains 16 residues. The CDR3 DNA is TGCGCCAGCAGCCAAAGGCCTGGCGGGAGCTCCTACGAGCAGTACTTC. Translation gives CASSQRPGGSSYEQYF.

The chain employs TRBV7-2 and TRBJ2-3; D perhaps matches TRBD1 (5 bases). The germline V and J ends were trimmed by 4 bases and 2 bases, with 10 bases remaining between them. The CDR3 contains 14 residues. CDR1 is SGHTA and CDR2 is FQGNSA in the germline V gene. Written as DNA, the CDR3 is TGTGCCAGCAGCTCAGGGTTCGCCACAGATACGCAGTATTTT. Translation: CASSSGFATDTQYF.

There are a few counts of this clone. The rearrangement uses TRBV19 and TRBJ1-5, with D possibly being TRBD1 (5 bases). V was cut by 0 bases and J by 0 bases, with 15 bases left in between. The germline CDR1 and CDR2 sequences are LNHDA and SQIVND (reference sequence). The CDR3 has 18 residues. For the CDR3, the DNA is TGTGCCAGTAGTATAGATTCGGGGACGGCTTATAGCAATCAGCCCCAGCATTTT. It codes for CASSIDSGTAYSNQPQHF.

The rearrangement links TRBV5-8 to TRBJ2-1; D may be TRBD1 (6 bases). Trimming stripped 3 bases from V and 6 bases from J, with 19 bases between. Germline assignment: CDR1 SGHTS and CDR2 YDEGEE. This CDR3 contains 16 residues. CDR3 residues: CASSSLNRDGRNEQFF. The CDR3 region has the DNA TGTGCCAGCAGCTCGCTTAACAGGGACGGGCGCAATGAGCAGTTCTTC.

Note on this clone: Its ends do not fully match the called genes, so a read error is possible. Other DNA sequences within the sample encode an identical CDR3. This chain links TRBV5-1 with TRBJ2-3; 8 bases map to TRBD1. Germline V CDR1 and CDR2: SGHRS, YFSETQ. The CDR3 has 14 amino acids. For the CDR3, the DNA is TGCGCCAGCAGCTCGGGACAGGCCACAGATACACAGTATTTT. Translated, it gives CASSSGQATDTQYF.

A single count supports this clone. The V call is TRBV4-1, the J call TRBJ2-5, with TRBD2 as a possible D gene (5 bases). V gave up 1 base and J gave up 5 bases, with 29 bases separating them. In germline, CDR1 is MGHRA, CDR2 YSYEKL. This CDR3 has 20 residues. The CDR3 bases are TGCGCCAGCAGCCAAGCCGATCCCGCCCGAAGCGGCAAAAGTAGGGAGACCCAGTACTTC. As protein: CASSQADPARSGKSRETQYF.

The V gene is TRBV28, the J gene TRBJ2-1, with 10 bases lining up with TRBD1. The CDR3 covers 17 residues. Trimming removed 6 bases from V and 3 bases from J; junction bases left unmatched: 11. Germline CDR1 is MDHEN and CDR2 is SYDVKM. The CDR3 nucleotides read TGTGCCAGCAGCCCGCGCCCTGGGACAGGGGACTACAATGAGCAGTTCTTC. Amino acids: CASSPRPGTGDYNEQFF.

The V call is TRBV6-6, the J call TRBJ1-1; D gene unclear. Trimming removed 0 bases from V and 7 bases from J, with 9 bases in between. The CDR3 length is 13 residues. CDR1 MNHNY and CDR2 SVGAGI come from the germline V gene (reference sequence). CDR3 loop: CASSYSMYVEAFF. DNA of the CDR3: TGTGCCAGCAGTTACTCGATGTATGTTGAAGCTTTCTTT.

As regards this clone: Other DNA sequences within the sample encode an identical CDR3. The V call is TRBV5-4, the J call TRBJ1-2; TRBD1 matches 7 bases. The CDR3 runs 13 residues. Germline CDR1 is SGHNT and CDR2 is YYREEE (reference sequence). V lost 4 bases and J lost 4; bases outside the gene matches: 4. CDR3 region: CASSLDRFYGYTF. The CDR3 nucleotides are TGTGCCAGCAGCCTGGACAGGTTCTATGGCTACACCTTC.

The chain uses TRBV27 and TRBJ2-7; 7 nucleotides align to TRBD1. V was pared by 2 bases and J by 9 bases, with 7 bases of the junction left unmatched. This CDR3 has 13 amino acids. CDR1 and CDR2 from the germline V gene are MNHEY and SMNVEV (reference sequence). The CDR3 region is CASSLETGARQYF. Written as DNA, the CDR3 is TGTGCCAGCAGTTTAGAAACAGGGGCCCGGCAGTACTTC.